The 25 T cell receptor beta chains below all came from one sample that was sequenced in a study of T cell responses to AZD1222 COVID-19 vaccine. The table came from immunoSEQ multiplex PCR; TCRdb's copy has only in-frame clones and leaves some out. The sample carries about 180,000 clones, 90% to 95% recorded once. The sample was peripheral blood, taken on day 0 of AZD1222 vaccination. These receptors all come from an adult in good health.

The V and J genes are TRBV10-2 and TRBJ1-3; D not resolved. V lost 2 bases and J 0 bases, leaving 11 bases between the germline ends. Germline V gene data show CDR1 as WSHSY and CDR2 as SAAADI. The CDR3 runs to 16 residues. CDR3 in DNA: TGCGCCAGCAGTGAGGTACGGCCGACCTCTGGAAACACCATATATTTT. Protein product: CASSEVRPTSGNTIYF.

This sequence joins TRBV5-4 and TRBJ2-5; D possibly corresponds to TRBD1 (5 bases). This CDR3 has 13 residues. With 0 bases removed from V and 3 bases from J, the gap between germline ends came to 6 bases. CDR1 and CDR2 from the germline V gene are SGHNT and YYREEE (reference sequence). CDR3 loop: CASSLAREETQYF. Written as DNA, the CDR3 is TGTGCCAGCAGCTTGGCCAGGGAAGAGACCCAGTACTTC.

This clone occurred once. V and J are TRBV14 and TRBJ2-1, with D tentatively TRBD2 (6 bases). The germline gives CDR1 SGHDN, CDR2 FVKESK. V lost 0 bases and J 0 bases, leaving 18 bases between the germline ends. This CDR3 contains 19 residues. CDR3 in DNA: TGTGCCAGCAGCCAAGACCCCCGGGACTGGCGGGGCTCCTACAATGAGCAGTTCTTC. This sequence encodes CASSQDPRDWRGSYNEQFF. Looking up the rest from reference TRBV14 and TRBJ2-1 gives the full variable domain: EAGVTQFPSHSVIEKGQTVTLRCDPISGHDNLYWYRRVMGKEIKFLLHFVKESKQDESGMPNNRFLAERTGGTYSTLKVQPAELEDSGVYFCASSQDPRDWRGSYNEQFFGPGTRLTVL.

In the case of this clone: The junction and the germline gene differ at one end; a read error may be behind it. The V gene is TRBV27, the J gene TRBJ2-1, with 8 bases aligning to TRBD2. Germline assignment: CDR1 MNHEY and CDR2 SMNVEV (reference sequence). CDR3 length: 15 residues. DNA for the CDR3: TGTGCCAGCAGTTCCGCGACTAGCGCCTATAATGAGCAGTTCTTC. It is translated as CASSSATSAYNEQFF.

The gene calls are TRBV6-2 or TRBV6-3 and TRBJ1-2, with unresolved D. V was shortened by 2 bases and J by 2 bases, with 6 bases between the two germline ends. The germline V gene has CDR1 MNHEY and CDR2 SVGEGT. The CDR3 totals 13 residues. The CDR3 DNA is TGTGCCAGCAGTTACGGCAGGAACTATGGCTACACCTTC. This gives the protein CASSYGRNYGYTF.

The J gene is TRBJ1-5, the V gene TRBV30, with a possible D match to TRBD1 (6 bases). Germline lookup yields CDR1 GTSNPN and CDR2 SVGIG (reference sequence). This CDR3 has 18 residues. V lost 2 bases, J lost 1 base, and 21 bases lay in between. Written as DNA, the CDR3 is TGTGCCTGGAGTTCTAAGGGCAGGGGATTGGGGAGCAATCAGCCCCAGCATTTT. Protein: CAWSSKGRGLGSNQPQHF.

V and J are TRBV7-2 and TRBJ1-1; perhaps TRBD1 as D (6 bases). Germline lookup yields CDR1 SGHTA and CDR2 FQGNSA. V was pared by 10 bases and J by 5 bases, with 23 bases between. The CDR3 contains 15 residues. The CDR3 region is CATELIGGSGTEAFF. The DNA of the CDR3 is TGTGCCACCGAGTTAATAGGGGGGTCTGGTACTGAAGCTTTCTTT.

The chain links TRBV2 to TRBJ2-7; tentative D call: TRBD1 (6 bases). The V end lost 8 bases, the J end lost 2 bases, and 13 bases lay between the germline ends. The CDR3 has 13 amino acids. Germline V lookup: CDR1 SNHLY, CDR2 FYNNEI. CDR3 sequence reads: CASFPGHTYEQYF. As DNA, the CDR3 is TGTGCCAGCTTTCCGGGACACACCTACGAGCAGTACTTC.

CDR3 DNA: TGTGCCAGCTACTTGGGAGGATCGGACACTGAAGCTTTCTTT. Translated, it gives CASYLGGSDTEAFF. The V gene is TRBV6-5, the J gene TRBJ1-1; D not resolved. This CDR3 region has 14 residues. Germline CDR1 MNHEY, CDR2 SVGAGI. Trimming removed 8 bases from V and 3 bases from J, with 16 bases in between.

The chain employs TRBV2 and TRBJ2-7, with TRBD1 as a possible D gene (6 bases). V was pared by 6 bases and J by 3 bases, with 15 bases between. The germline V gene has CDR1 SNHLY and CDR2 FYNNEI. The CDR3 is made up of 14 amino acids. CDR3 in amino acids: CASSAQVDSYEQYF. DNA of the CDR3: TGTGCCAGCAGCGCTCAAGTGGACAGCTACGAGCAGTACTTC.

This chain connects TRBV5-1 to TRBJ2-1, with 8 bases that match TRBD2. Trimming at V came to 4 bases and at J to 7 bases, leaving 10 bases not matched to a gene. The CDR3 covers 15 residues. CDR1 SGHRS and CDR2 YFSETQ come from the germline V gene. For the CDR3, the DNA is TGCGCCAGCAGCCGCCAAGCGGGAGTCGGGAATGAGCAGTTCTTC. Encoded protein: CASSRQAGVGNEQFF.

This chain links TRBV5-1 with TRBJ2-3, with 11 bases matching TRBD2. Germline lookup yields CDR1 SGHRS and CDR2 YFSETQ. The CDR3 contains 16 residues. The junction had 4 bases not matched to a gene; V was cut back by 4 bases and J by 0 bases. In DNA form, the CDR3 reads TGCGCCAGCAGCATGGGACTAGCGGATAGCACAGATACGCAGTATTTT. Protein sequence: CASSMGLADSTDTQYF.

The chain employs TRBV28 and TRBJ1-3, with D perhaps matching TRBD1 (5 bases). Germline CDR1 reads MDHEN; CDR2 reads SYDVKM. The CDR3 consists of 14 residues. V shed 1 base and J shed 4 bases, with 8 bases lying between them. As DNA, the CDR3 is TGTGCCAGCAGTTTATTCAGGGCCGGAAACACCATATATTTT. As protein: CASSLFRAGNTIYF.

The DNA for the CDR3 is TGTGCCAGCAGTGAGAGGACTAGCGGGAAAGTGCACGAGCAGTACTTC. It is translated as CASSERTSGKVHEQYF. The chain has TRBV6-1 and TRBJ2-7, with 12 bases aligning to TRBD2. Germline assignment: CDR1 MNHNS and CDR2 SASEGT. The CDR3 has 16 residues. V was clipped by 3 bases and J by 5 bases; unmatched bases: 8.

This chain connects TRBV25-1 to TRBJ1-2; TRBD1 agrees at 8 bases. After removal of 1 base from V and 4 bases from J, the junction contained 5 bases not matched to a gene. CDR1 is MGHDK, CDR2 SYGVNS, per germline. The CDR3 runs 15 residues. The CDR3 loop reads CASSESAGGIYGYTF. The CDR3 DNA sequence: TGTGCCAGCAGTGAATCCGCAGGGGGCATCTATGGCTACACCTTC.

The V and J genes are TRBV12-3 or TRBV12-4 and TRBJ2-2, with unresolved D. The CDR3 runs to 13 residues. V gave up 2 bases and J gave up 6 bases, with 7 bases separating them. CDR3 in DNA: TGTGCCAGCAGTTTAAGGGCCGCCGGGGAGCTGTTTTTT. Translating gives CASSLRAAGELFF.

V gene TRBV5-4 combines with J gene TRBJ2-1; 7 nucleotides line up with TRBD2. Germline V gives CDR1 SGHNT, CDR2 YYREEE (reference sequence). V lost 4 bases and J lost 5; bases outside the gene matches: 9. This CDR3 region has 15 residues. The CDR3 region has the DNA TGTGCCAGCAGCACCGGACTAGTGAGCCACAATGAGCAGTTCTTC. Translated: CASSTGLVSHNEQFF.

The V call is TRBV19, the J call TRBJ2-1, with D possibly TRBD2 on 5 matching bases. Trimming removed 8 bases from V and 7 bases from J, with 12 bases in between. The CDR3 runs 12 residues. Looked up from germline, CDR1 is LNHDA and CDR2 is SQIVND (reference sequence). The CDR3 coding sequence is TGTGCCAGTCGGCCGGGGATAAATGAGCAGTTCTTC. It is translated as CASRPGINEQFF.

This clone came up a few times. This chain links TRBV7-6 with TRBJ2-1, with D perhaps TRBD1 or TRBD2 (5 bases each). CDR3 length: 14 residues. CDR1 SGHVS and CDR2 FNYEAQ come from the germline V gene. Trimming stripped 5 bases from V and 8 bases from J, with 16 bases between. The CDR3, as DNA: TGTGCCAGCAGCCTAGAAATGGGGGTCGATGAGCAGTTCTTC. This sequence encodes CASSLEMGVDEQFF.

The CDR3 loop reads CASSPGGSGELFF. CDR3 sequence (DNA): TGTGCCAGCAGCCCGGGCGGGTCCGGGGAGCTGTTTTTT. The V gene is TRBV6-5, the J gene TRBJ2-2, with TRBD2 as a possible D gene (5 bases). V dropped 6 bases and J dropped 6 bases, with 11 bases sitting between them. The CDR3 is 13 amino acids. The germline V gene has CDR1 MNHEY and CDR2 SVGAGI.

This clone was observed a single time. The chain is built from TRBV6-1 and TRBJ1-3; unclear D gene. Trimming shortened V by 4 bases and J by 0 bases, and 16 bases separated the two germline ends. The CDR3 has 17 residues. Germline V gene data show CDR1 as MNHNS and CDR2 as SASEGT. CDR3 loop: CASSALIKSASGNTIYF. The CDR3 nucleotides read TGTGCCAGCAGTGCCCTCATCAAGTCGGCCTCTGGAAACACCATATATTTT.

The chain combines TRBV3-1 (or the pseudogene TRBV3-2) with TRBJ2-7; tentative D call: TRBD1 (6 bases). CDR3 length: 13 residues. Deletions cut 6 bases from V and 3 bases from J, with 12 bases between. In germline, CDR1 is LGHDT, CDR2 YNNKEL (reference sequence). Here the CDR3 reads CASRFRGNYEQYF. CDR3 DNA: TGTGCCAGCAGGTTCAGGGGAAACTACGAGCAGTACTTC.

V usage is TRBV9 and J usage is TRBJ2-7, with a possible D match to TRBD1 (5 bases). Germline lookup yields CDR1 SGDLS and CDR2 YYNGEE. This CDR3 is 15 amino acids long. V was shortened by 3 bases and J by 2 bases, with 15 bases between the two germline ends. DNA for the CDR3: TGTGCCAGCAGCGAGGGGTTCGCCCCACCCTACGAGCAGTACTTC. Translated: CASSEGFAPPYEQYF. The full variable domain, with the rest looked up from reference TRBV9 and TRBJ2-7, is DSGVTQTPKHLITATGQRVTLRCSPRSGDLSVYWYQQSLDQGLQFLIQYYNGEERAKGNILERFSAQQFPDLHSELNLSSLELGDSALYFCASSEGFAPPYEQYFGPGTRLTVT.

V gene TRBV5-8 combines with J gene TRBJ1-2, with 7 nucleotides matching TRBD1. This CDR3 region has 15 residues. J gave up 5 bases and V 2 bases, and 9 bases lay outside the gene matches. CDR1 and CDR2 (germline): SGHTS, YDEGEE. The CDR3 region is CASSLGRGTAYGYTF. The CDR3 coding sequence is TGTGCCAGCAGCTTAGGGCGGGGGACAGCATATGGCTACACCTTC.

This chain connects TRBV3-1 (or the pseudogene TRBV3-2) to TRBJ1-2; 9 bases agree with TRBD1. Germline CDR1 and CDR2: LGHDT and YNNKEL (reference sequence). The CDR3 loop spans 13 amino acids. The trim removed 3 bases at V and 8 bases at J, leaving 4 bases unmatched. CDR3 sequence: CASSHNRGQGYTF. The CDR3 nucleotides read TGTGCCAGCAGCCATAACAGGGGGCAAGGCTACACCTTC.